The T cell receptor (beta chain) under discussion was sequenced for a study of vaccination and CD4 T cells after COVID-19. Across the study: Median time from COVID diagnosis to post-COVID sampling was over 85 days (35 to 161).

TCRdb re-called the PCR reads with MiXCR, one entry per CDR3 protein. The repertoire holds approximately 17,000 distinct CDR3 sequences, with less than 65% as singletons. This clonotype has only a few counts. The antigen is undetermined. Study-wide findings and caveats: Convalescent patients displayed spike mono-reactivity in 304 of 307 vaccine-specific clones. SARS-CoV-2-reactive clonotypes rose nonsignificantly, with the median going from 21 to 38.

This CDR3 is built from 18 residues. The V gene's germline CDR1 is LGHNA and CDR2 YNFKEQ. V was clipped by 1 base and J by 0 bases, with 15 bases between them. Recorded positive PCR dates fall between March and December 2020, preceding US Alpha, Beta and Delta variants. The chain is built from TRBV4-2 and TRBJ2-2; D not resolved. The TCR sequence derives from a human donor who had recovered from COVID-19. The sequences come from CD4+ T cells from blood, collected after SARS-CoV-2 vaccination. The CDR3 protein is CASSQVQTANTNTGELFF. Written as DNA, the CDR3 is TGTGCCAGCAGCCAAGTTCAGACCGCTAATACGAACACCGGGGAGCTGTTTTTT.